The TCR beta chain described here comes from a study of beta chain features in type 1 diabetes. Study overall: On cell yields, gender and age, patients and healthy donors were similar. Notes on the study in general: Across patients, naive, central memory and Treg TCRB repertoires exhibited apparently greater similarity than was observed across healthy donors. PCR might pick shorter templates more often, in the same way for patients and controls.

Reverse transcribing all isolated RNA meant expressed TCRB transcripts were sequenced. Data came from immunoSEQ multiplex PCR; TCRdb stores just in-frame clones and leaves some out. In the table there are roughly 400,000 clones, around 16% of which are singletons. The V gene's germline CDR1 is SQVTM and CDR2 ANQGSEA. V was clipped by 0 bases and J by 4 bases, with 15 bases between them. The CDR3 extends over 15 amino acids. This clone was observed a few times. Its specificity is not known. This clonotype was sampled from a woman under 30 in good health. The rearrangement uses TRBV29-1 and TRBJ2-5, with D possibly TRBD2 on 5 matching bases. Material: naive CD4+ T cells from blood. The CDR3 bases are TGCAGCGTTGAAGATCATTTGGCTAGCACAGAGACCCAGTACTTC. It is translated as CSVEDHLASTETQYF.